This entry concerns a single T cell receptor (beta chain). The antigen remains undetermined. Repertoires were generated with immunoSEQ multiplex PCR, while TCRdb's copy carries only in-frame clones and drops some. This table has under 150,000 clones, approximately 86% appearing once. Germline values: CDR1 MNHEY, CDR2 SVGAGI. V was pared by 3 bases and J by 0 bases, with 6 bases between. The CDR3 is made up of 13 amino acids. The data stem from a study of cytomegalovirus exposure and HLA in healthy donors. Whole-study results and caveats: There were under 200 TCR beta chains listed as cytomegalovirus-associated.

The TCR sequence derives from a man aged 18 to 35 in good health and CMV-seropositive. Sequenced sample: PBMCs. The chain links TRBV6-5 to TRBJ2-7, with D unresolved. The CDR3 spells CASSYSLSYEQYF. The CDR3 DNA is TGTGCCAGCAGTTATAGCCTCTCCTACGAGCAGTACTTC.